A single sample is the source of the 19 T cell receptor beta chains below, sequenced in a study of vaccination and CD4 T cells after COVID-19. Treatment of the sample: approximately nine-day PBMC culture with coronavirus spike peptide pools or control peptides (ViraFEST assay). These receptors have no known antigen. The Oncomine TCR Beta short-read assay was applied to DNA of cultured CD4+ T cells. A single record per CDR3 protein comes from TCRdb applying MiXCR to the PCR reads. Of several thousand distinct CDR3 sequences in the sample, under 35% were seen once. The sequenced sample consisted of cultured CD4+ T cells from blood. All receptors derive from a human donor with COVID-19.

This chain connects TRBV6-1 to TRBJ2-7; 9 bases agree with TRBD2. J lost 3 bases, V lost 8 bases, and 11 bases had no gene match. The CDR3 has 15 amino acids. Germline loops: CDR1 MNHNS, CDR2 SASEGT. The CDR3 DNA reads TGTGCCAGCCGGCAGGAGCGGGGGGCGAACTACGAGCAGTACTTC. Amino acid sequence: CASRQERGANYEQYF.

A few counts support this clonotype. CDR3 DNA: TGTGCCAGCACCCAGCTTGTCACAGGACAACAGCCCCAGCATTTT. Translating it yields CASTQLVTGQQPQHF. This chain uses TRBV2 with TRBJ1-5, with D possibly TRBD1 on 5 matching bases. Per the germline V gene, CDR1 is SNHLY and CDR2 is FYNNEI. The ends were cut back, 7 bases at V and 7 bases at J, with 20 bases in the middle. This CDR3 has 15 amino acids.

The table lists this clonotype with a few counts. The CDR3 spells CASSGGSSGDTYEQYF. The CDR3 DNA is TGTGCCAGCAGTGGAGGCTCTAGCGGGGACACCTACGAGCAGTACTTC. The chain has TRBV6-1 and TRBJ2-7, with 9 positions matching TRBD2. The germline gives CDR1 MNHNS, CDR2 SASEGT. CDR3 length: 16 amino acids. With 4 bases clipped from V and 2 bases from J, the junction kept 9 bases outside the gene matches.

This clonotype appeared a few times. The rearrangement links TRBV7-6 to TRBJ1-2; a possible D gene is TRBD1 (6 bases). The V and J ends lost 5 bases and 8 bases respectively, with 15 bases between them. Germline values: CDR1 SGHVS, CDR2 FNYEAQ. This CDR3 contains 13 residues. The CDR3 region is CASSAPTGYGYTF. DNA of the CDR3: TGTGCCAGCAGCGCACCGACAGGTTACGGCTACACCTTC.

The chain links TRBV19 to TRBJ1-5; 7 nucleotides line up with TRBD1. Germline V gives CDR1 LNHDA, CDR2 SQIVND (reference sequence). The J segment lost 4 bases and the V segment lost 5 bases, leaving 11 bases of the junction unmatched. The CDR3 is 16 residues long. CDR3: CASSVGQPGTNQPQHF. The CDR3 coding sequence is TGTGCCAGTAGTGTGGGACAGCCGGGGACTAATCAGCCCCAGCATTTT.

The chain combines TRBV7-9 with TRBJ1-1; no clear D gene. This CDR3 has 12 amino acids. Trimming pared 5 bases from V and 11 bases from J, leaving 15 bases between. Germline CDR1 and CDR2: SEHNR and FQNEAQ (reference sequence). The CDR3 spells CASSEGEGWAFF. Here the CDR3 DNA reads TGTGCCAGCAGCGAAGGTGAGGGTTGGGCTTTCTTT.

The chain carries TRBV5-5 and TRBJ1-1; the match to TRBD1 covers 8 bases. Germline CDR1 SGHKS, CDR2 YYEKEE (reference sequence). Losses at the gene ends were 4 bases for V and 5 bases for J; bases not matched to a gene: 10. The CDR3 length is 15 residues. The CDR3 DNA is TGTGCCAGCAGCGCGCCTGGACAGGGTGCAACTGAAGCTTTCTTT. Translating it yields CASSAPGQGATEAFF.

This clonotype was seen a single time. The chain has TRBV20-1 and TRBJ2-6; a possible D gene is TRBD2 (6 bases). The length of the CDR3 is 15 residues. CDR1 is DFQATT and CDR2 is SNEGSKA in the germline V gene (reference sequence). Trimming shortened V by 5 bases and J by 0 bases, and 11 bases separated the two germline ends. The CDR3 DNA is TGCAGTGCTGGAGGGGCCCACTCTGGGGCCAACGTCCTGACTTTC. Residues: CSAGGAHSGANVLTF.

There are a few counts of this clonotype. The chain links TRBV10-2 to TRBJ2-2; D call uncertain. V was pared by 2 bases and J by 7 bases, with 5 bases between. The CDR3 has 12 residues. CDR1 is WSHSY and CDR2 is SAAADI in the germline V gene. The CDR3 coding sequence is TGCGCCAGCAGTGAGGTGTACGGGGAGCTGTTTTTT. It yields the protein CASSEVYGELFF.

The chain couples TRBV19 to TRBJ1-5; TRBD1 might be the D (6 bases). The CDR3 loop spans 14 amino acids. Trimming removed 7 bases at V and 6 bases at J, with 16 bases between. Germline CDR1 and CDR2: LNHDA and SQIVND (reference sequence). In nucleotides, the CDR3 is TGTGCCAGTACCATGGGGGACACCCCTCAGCCCCAGCATTTT. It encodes CASTMGDTPQPQHF.

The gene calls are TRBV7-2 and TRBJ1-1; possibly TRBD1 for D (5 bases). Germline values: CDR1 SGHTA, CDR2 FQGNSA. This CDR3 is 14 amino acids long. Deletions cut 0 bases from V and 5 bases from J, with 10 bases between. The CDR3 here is CASSLAGAGTEAFF. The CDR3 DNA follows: TGTGCCAGCAGCTTAGCAGGGGCTGGGACTGAAGCTTTCTTT.

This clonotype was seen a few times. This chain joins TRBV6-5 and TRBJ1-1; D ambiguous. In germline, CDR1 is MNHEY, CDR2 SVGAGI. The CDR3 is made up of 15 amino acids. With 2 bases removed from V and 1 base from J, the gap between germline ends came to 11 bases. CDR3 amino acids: CASSYPDERNTEAFF. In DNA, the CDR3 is TGTGCCAGCAGTTACCCCGACGAAAGGAACACTGAAGCTTTCTTT.

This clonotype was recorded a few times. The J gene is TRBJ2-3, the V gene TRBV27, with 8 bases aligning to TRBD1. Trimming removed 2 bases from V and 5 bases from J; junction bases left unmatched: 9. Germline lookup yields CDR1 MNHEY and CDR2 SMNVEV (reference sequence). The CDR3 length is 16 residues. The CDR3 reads CASSLLPGQVGDTQYF. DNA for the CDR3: TGTGCCAGCAGTTTACTTCCGGGACAGGTCGGAGATACGCAGTATTTT.

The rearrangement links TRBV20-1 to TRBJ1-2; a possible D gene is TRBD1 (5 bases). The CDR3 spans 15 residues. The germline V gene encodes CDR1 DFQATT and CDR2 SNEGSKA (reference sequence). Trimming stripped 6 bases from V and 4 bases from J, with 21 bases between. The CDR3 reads CSAGVAGYQGYGYTF. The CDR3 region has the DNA TGCAGTGCGGGGGTCGCAGGTTACCAGGGCTATGGCTACACCTTC.

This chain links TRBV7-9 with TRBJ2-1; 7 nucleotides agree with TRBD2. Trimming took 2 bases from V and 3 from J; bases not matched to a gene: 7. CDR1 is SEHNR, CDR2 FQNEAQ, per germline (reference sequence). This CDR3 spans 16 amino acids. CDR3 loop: CASSLFVGGYYNEQFF. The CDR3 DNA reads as TGTGCCAGCAGCTTATTTGTGGGGGGGTACTACAATGAGCAGTTCTTC.

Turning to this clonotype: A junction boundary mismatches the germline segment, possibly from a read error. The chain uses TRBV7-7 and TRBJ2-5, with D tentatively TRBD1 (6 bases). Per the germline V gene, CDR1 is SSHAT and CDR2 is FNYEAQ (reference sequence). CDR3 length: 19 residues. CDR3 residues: CASSLANTGRARGQETQYF. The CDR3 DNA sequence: TGTGCTAGCAGCTTAGCCAATACTGGACGGGCCAGGGGTCAAGAGACCCAGTACTTC.

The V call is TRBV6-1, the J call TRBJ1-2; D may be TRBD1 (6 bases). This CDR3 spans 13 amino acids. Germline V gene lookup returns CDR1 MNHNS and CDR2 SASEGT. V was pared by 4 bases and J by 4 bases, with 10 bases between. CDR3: CASSGGAGYGYTF. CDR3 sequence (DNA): TGTGCCAGCAGTGGGGGGGCCGGCTATGGCTACACCTTC.

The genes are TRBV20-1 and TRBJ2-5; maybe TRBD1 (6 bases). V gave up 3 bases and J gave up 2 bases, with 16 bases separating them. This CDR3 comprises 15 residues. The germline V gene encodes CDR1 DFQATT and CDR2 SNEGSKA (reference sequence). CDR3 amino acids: CSASSRIGQQETQYF. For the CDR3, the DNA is TGCAGTGCTAGTTCTCGAATCGGACAGCAAGAGACCCAGTACTTC.

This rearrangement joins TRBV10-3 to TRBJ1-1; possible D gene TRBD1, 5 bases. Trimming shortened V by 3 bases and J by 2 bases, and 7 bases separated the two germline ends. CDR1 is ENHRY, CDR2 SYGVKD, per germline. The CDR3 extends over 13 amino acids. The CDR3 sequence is CAISDRENTEAFF. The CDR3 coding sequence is TGTGCCATCAGTGACAGGGAAAACACTGAAGCTTTCTTT.